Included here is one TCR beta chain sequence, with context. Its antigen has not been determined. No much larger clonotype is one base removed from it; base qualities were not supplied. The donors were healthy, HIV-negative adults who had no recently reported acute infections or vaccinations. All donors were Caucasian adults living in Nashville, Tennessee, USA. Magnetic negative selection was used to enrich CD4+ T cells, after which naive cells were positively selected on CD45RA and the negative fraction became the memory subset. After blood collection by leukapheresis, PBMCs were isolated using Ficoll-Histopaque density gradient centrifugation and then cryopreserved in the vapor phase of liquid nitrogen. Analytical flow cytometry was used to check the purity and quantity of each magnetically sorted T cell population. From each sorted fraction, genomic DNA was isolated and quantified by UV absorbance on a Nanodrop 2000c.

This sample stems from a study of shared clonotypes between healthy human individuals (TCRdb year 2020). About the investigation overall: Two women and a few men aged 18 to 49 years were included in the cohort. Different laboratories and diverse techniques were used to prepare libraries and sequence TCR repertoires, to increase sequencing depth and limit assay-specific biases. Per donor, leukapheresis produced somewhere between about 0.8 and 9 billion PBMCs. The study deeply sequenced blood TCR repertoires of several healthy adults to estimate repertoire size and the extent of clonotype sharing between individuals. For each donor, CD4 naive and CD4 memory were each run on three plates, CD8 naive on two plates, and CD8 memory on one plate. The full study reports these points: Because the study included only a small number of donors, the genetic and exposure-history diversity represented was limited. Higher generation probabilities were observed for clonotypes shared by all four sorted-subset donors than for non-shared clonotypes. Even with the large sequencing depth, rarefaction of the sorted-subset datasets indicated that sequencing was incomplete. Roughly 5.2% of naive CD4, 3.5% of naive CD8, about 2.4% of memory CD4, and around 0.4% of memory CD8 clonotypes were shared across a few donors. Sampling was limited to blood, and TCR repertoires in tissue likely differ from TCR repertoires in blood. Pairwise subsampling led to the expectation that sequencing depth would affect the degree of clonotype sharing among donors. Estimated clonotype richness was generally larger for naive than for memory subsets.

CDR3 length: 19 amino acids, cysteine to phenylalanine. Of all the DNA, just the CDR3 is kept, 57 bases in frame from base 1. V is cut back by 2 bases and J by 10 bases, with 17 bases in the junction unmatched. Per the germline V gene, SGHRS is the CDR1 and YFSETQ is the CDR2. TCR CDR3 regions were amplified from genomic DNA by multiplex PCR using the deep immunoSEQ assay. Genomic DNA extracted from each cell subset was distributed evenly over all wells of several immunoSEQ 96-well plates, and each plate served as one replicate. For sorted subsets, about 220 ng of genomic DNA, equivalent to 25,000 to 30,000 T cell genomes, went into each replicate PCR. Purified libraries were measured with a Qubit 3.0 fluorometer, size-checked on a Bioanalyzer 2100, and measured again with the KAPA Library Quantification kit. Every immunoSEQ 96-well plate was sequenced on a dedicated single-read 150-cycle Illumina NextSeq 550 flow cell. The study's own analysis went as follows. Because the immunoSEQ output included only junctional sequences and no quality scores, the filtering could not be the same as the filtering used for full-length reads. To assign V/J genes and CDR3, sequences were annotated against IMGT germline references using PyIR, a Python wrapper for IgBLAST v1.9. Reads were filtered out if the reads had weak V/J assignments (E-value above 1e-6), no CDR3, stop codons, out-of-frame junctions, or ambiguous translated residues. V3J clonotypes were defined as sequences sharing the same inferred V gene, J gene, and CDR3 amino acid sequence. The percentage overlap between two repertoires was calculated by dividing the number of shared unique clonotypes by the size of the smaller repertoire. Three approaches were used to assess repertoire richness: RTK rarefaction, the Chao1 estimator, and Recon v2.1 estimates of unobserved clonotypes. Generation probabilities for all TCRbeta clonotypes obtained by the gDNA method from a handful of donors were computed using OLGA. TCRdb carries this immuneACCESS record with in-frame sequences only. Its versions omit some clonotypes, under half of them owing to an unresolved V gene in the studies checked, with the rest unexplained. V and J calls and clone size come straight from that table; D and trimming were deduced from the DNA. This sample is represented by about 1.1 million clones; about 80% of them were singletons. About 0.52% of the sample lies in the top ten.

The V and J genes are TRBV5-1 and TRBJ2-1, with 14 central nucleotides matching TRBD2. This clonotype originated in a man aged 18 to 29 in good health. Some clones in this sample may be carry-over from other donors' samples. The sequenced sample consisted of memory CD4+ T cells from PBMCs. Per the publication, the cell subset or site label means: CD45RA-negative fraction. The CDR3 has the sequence CASSFRGVDGLAGGVEQFF. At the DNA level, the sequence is TGCGCCAGCAGCTTTCGGGGGGTCGATGGACTAGCGGGAGGTGTGGAGCAGTTCTTC.